This TCR beta chain appears in the sequencing data of a study of beta chain features in type 1 diabetes. General study results and limits: Diminished insertions and augmented deletions at VDJ junctions characterized type 1 diabetes patients. No resolution was reached here on whether HLA type influences TCRB rearrangement.

Every bit of the isolated RNA underwent reverse transcription, so sequencing read expressed TCRB transcripts. Repertoires were generated with immunoSEQ multiplex PCR, while TCRdb's copy carries only in-frame clones and drops some. The profile shows around 250,000 clones, roughly 30% of them singletons. This clone was picked up a small number of times. What it recognizes is unknown. V was shortened by 0 bases and J by 4 bases, with 12 bases between the two germline ends. The CDR3 runs 15 residues. Germline assignment: CDR1 SGHRS and CDR2 YFSETQ. CD45RO/CCR7/CD25/CD127/CD95/CD27 staining was used to isolate CD4+ naive, central memory, regulatory and stem cell-like memory cells by sorting. Every sorted population was more than 95% pure.

The material sequenced was central memory CD4+ T cells from blood. This sequence was found in a man younger than 40 in good health. The chain joins TRBV5-1 to TRBJ2-3; D perhaps matches TRBD1 (5 bases). CDR3 loop: CASSLARGSADTQYF. The CDR3 nucleotides read TGCGCCAGCAGCTTGGCTAGGGGAAGCGCAGATACGCAGTATTTT.